This T cell receptor beta chain was found in a study of T-cell reconstitution after alpha-beta-depleted transplantation in children. Trimming removed 3 bases from V and 5 bases from J; junction bases left unmatched: 5. This CDR3 spans 13 amino acids. Germline loops: CDR1 GTSNPN, CDR2 SVGIG (reference sequence). Unique molecular identifiers tagged the TCRbeta library. TCRdb fed the PCR reads into MiXCR, producing one record per CDR3 protein. The table has approximately 250,000 distinct CDR3 sequences, approximately 9.7% seen once. Only a few counts were recorded for this clonotype. The receptor comes from a human donor who donated a stem cell graft to a child with SCID. The specimen comprised PBMCs from the stem cell graft donor, sampled from the stem cell graft. V gene TRBV30 combines with J gene TRBJ2-5; 8 bases line up with TRBD2. The CDR3 sequence: CAWSFTSGETQYF. In DNA form, the CDR3 reads TGTGCCTGGAGCTTTACTAGCGGTGAGACCCAGTACTTC.